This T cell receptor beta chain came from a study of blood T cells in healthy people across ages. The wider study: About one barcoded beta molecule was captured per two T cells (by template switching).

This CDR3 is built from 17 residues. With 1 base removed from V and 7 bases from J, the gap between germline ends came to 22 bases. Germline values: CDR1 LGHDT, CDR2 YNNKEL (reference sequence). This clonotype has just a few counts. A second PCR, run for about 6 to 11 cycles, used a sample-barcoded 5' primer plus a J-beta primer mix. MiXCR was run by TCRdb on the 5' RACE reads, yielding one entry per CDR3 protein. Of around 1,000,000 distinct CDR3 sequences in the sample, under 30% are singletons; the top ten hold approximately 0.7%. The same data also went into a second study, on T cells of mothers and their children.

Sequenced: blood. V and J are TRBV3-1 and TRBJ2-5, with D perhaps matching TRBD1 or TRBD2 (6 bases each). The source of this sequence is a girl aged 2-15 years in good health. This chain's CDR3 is CASSQGGGANPQGTQYF. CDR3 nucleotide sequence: TGTGCCAGCAGCCAAGGCGGCGGGGCCAACCCACAGGGGACCCAGTACTTC.